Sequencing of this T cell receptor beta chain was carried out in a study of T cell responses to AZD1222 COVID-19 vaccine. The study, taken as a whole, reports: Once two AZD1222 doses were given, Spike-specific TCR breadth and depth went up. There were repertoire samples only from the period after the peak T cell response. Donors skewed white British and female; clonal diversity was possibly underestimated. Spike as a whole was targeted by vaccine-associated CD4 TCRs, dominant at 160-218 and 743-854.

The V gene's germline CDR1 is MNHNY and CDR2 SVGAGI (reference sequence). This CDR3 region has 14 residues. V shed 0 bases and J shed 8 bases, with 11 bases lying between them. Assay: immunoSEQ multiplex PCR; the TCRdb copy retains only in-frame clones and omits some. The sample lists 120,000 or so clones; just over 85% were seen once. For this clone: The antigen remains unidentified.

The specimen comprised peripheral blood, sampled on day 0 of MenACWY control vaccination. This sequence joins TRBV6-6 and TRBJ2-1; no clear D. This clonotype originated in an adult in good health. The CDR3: CASSYSARPHEQFF. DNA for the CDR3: TGTGCCAGCAGTTACTCAGCCCGCCCTCATGAGCAGTTCTTC.